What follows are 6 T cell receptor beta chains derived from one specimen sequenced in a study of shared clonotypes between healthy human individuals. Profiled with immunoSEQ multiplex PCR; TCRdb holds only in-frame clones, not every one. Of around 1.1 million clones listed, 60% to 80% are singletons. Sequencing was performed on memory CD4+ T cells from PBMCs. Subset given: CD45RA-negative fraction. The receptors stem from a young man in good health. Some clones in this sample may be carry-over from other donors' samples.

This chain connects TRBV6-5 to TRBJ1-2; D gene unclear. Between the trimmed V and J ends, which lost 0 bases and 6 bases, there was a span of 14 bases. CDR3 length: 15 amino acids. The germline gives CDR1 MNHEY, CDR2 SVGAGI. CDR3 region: CASSYSRTQPNGYTF. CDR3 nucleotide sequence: TGTGCCAGCAGTTACTCGCGCACCCAACCTAATGGCTACACCTTC.

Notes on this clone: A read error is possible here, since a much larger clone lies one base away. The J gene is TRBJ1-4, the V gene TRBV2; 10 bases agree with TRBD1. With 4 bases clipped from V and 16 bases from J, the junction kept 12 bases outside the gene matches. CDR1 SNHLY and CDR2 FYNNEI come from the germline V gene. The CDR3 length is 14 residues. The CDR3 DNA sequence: TGTGCCAGCAGTGCCGACACCGGGACAGGGGCGAGGTTTTTT. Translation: CASSADTGTGARFF.

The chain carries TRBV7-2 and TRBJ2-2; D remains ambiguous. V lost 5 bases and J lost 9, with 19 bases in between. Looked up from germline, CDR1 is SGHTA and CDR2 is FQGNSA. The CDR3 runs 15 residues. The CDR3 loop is CASSPYVGWWRELFF. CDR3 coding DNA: TGTGCCAGCAGCCCGTATGTCGGGTGGTGGCGGGAGCTGTTTTTT.

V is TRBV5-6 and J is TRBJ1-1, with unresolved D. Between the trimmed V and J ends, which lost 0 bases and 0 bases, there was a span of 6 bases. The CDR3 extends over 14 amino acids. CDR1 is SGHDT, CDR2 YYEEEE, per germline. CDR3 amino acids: CASSLVSVNTEAFF. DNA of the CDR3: TGTGCCAGCAGCTTGGTTAGCGTGAACACTGAAGCTTTCTTT.

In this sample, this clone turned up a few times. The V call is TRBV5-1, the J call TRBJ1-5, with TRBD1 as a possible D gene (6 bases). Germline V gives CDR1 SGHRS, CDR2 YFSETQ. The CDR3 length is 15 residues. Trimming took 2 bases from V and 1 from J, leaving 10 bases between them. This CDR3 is CASSFSGESNQPQHF. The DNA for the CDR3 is TGCGCCAGCAGCTTCTCAGGGGAGAGCAATCAGCCCCAGCATTTT.

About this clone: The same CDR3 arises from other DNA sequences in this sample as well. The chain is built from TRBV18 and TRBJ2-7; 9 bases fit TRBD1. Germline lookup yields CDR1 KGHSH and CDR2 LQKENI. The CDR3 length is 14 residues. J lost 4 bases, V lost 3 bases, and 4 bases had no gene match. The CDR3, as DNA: TGTGCCAGCTCACCTACAGGGGGCGCGTACGAGCAGTACTTC. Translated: CASSPTGGAYEQYF.